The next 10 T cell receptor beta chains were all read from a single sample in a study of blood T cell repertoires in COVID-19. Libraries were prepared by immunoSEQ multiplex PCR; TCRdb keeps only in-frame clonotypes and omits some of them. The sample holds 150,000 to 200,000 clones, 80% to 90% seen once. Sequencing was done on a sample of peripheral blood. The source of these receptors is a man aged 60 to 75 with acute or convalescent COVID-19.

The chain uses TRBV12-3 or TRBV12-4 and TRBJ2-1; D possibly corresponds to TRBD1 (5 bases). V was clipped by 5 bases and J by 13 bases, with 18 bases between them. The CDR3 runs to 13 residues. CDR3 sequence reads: CASSPSRQKEQFF. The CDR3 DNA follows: TGTGCCAGCAGTCCCTCCCGACAGAAGGAACAGTTCTTC.

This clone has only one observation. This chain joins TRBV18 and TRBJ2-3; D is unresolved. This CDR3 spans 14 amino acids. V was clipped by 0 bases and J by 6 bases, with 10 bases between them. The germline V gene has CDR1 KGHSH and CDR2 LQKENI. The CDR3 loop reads CASSPPVVRDTQYF. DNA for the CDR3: TGTGCCAGCTCACCACCGGTAGTCCGCGATACGCAGTATTTT.

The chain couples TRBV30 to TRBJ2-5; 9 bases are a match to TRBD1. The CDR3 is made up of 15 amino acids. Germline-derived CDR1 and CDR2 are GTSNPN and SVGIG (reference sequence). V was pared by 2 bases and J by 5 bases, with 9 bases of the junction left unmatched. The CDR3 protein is CAWSPNRGRGETQYF. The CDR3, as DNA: TGTGCCTGGAGTCCCAACAGGGGGCGCGGTGAGACCCAGTACTTC. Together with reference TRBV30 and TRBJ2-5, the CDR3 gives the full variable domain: SQTIHQWPATLVQPVGSPLSLECTVEGTSNPNLYWYRQAAGRGLQLLFYSVGIGQISSEVPQNLSASRPQDRQFILSSKKLLLSDSGFYLCAWSPNRGRGETQYFGPGTRLLVL.

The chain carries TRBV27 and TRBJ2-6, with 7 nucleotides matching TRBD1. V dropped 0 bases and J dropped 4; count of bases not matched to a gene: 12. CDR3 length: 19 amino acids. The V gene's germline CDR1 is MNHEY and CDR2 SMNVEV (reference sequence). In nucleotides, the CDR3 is TGTGCCAGCAGTTTATCCGCGACAGGGTTATCGCTCGGGGCCAACGTCCTGACTTTC. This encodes CASSLSATGLSLGANVLTF.

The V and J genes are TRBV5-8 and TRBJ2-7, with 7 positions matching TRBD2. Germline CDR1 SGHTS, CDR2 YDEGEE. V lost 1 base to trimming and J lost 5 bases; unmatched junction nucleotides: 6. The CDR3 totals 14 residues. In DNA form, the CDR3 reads TGTGCCAGCAGCTTGTCGGGAGGCCGAGACGAGCAGTACTTC. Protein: CASSLSGGRDEQYF.

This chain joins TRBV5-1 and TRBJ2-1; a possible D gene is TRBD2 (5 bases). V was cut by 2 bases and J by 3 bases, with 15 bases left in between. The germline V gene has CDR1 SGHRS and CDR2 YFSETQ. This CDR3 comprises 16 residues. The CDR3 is CASSFGGAERYNEQFF. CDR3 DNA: TGCGCCAGCAGCTTCGGAGGAGCGGAACGCTACAATGAGCAGTTCTTC.

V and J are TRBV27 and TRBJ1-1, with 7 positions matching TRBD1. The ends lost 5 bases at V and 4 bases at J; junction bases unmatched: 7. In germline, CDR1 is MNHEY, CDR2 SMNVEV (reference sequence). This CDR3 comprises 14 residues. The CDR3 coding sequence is TGTGCCAGCAGTAGGGACAGAGAGTTCACTGAAGCTTTCTTT. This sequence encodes CASSRDREFTEAFF.

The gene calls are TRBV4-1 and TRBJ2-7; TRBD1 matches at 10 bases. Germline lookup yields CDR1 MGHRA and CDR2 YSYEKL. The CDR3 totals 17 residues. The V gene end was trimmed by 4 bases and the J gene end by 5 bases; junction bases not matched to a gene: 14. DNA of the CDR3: TGCGCCAGCAGCCGTTCCCCCCGGGACAGGGGAGCCCACGAGCAGTACTTC. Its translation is CASSRSPRDRGAHEQYF.

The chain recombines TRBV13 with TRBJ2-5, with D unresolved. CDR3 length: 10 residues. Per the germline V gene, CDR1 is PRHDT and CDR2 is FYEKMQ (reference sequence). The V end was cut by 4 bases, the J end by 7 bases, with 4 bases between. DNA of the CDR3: TGTGCCAGCAGCTCGGGGACCCAGTACTTC. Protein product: CASSSGTQYF. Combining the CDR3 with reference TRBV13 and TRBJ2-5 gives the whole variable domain AAGVIQSPRHLIKEKRETATLKCYPIPRHDTVYWYQQGPGQDPQFLISFYEKMQSDKGSIPDRFSAQQFSDYHSELNMSSLELGDSALYFCASSSGTQYFGPGTRLLVL.

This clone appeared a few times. CDR3 nucleotides: TGCGCCAGCAGCTTTTCGGGGTCTGGGGCCAACGTCCTGACTTTC. Its protein is CASSFSGSGANVLTF. The chain combines TRBV5-1 with TRBJ2-6, with TRBD2 as a possible D gene (5 bases). The CDR3 is 15 residues long. Germline CDR1 is SGHRS and CDR2 is YFSETQ. Trimming stripped 2 bases from V and 1 base from J, with 7 bases between.